These 2 T cell receptor beta chains came from one sample sequenced in a study of CD8 T cells in ankylosing spondylitis. General study findings and limits: It appeared that ankylosing spondylitis blood was characterized by a TCR beta motif of roughly 8 highly homologous variants.

TCRdb passed the 5' RACE reads through MiXCR, listing each CDR3 protein once. The repertoire holds under 550,000 distinct CDR3 sequences, with roughly 27% as singletons. The antigens for these receptors are not known. Sequencing input: blood, either unsorted or a sorted T cell fraction (not recorded which). The source of these receptors is a male donor with ankylosing spondylitis.

This clonotype was observed a handful of times. The chain is built from TRBV5-1 and TRBJ2-7, with TRBD2 identical over 14 bases. With 5 bases clipped from V and 5 bases from J, the junction kept 3 bases outside the gene matches. Germline CDR1 and CDR2: SGHRS and YFSETQ. The CDR3 spans 14 residues. The CDR3 sequence is CASRSGLAGDEQYF. Written as DNA, the CDR3 is TGCGCCAGCAGATCGGGACTAGCGGGGGACGAGCAGTACTTC.

This clonotype was detected a few times. This chain uses TRBV24-1 with TRBJ1-1, with D perhaps matching TRBD1 (5 bases). Germline V gives CDR1 KGHDR, CDR2 SFDVKD. The V end lost 3 bases, the J end lost 1 base, and 11 bases lay between the germline ends. This CDR3 spans 15 amino acids. This CDR3 reads CATSDPGRGNTEAFF. CDR3 in DNA: TGTGCCACCAGTGATCCGGGACGGGGGAACACTGAAGCTTTCTTT.